This entry lists 19 T cell receptor beta chains sequenced from one sample in a study of shared clonotypes between healthy human individuals. Generated by immunoSEQ multiplex PCR, the TCRdb table keeps only in-frame clones and is missing some. The sample includes roughly 2.5 million clones, about 92% of them seen just once. The sequencing input was naive CD4+ T cells sorted from blood. This sample's subset: CD45RA+ positively selected. The receptors originated from a man aged 18 to 29 in good health.

The rearrangement uses TRBV6-1 and TRBJ1-5; no definite D call. Trimming stripped 2 bases from V and 3 bases from J, with 8 bases between. CDR1 and CDR2 (germline): MNHNS, SASEGT. This CDR3 has 14 amino acids. Here the CDR3 DNA reads TGTGCCAGCAGTGAACAGCCACTCAATCAGCCCCAGCATTTT. As protein: CASSEQPLNQPQHF.

V usage is TRBV7-2 and J usage is TRBJ1-2, with a tentative D call TRBD1 (5 bases). The germline V and J ends were trimmed by 5 bases and 1 base, with 11 bases remaining between them. CDR1 SGHTA and CDR2 FQGNSA come from the germline V gene. This CDR3 contains 14 residues. This CDR3 is CASSPLGGNYGYTF. The CDR3 coding sequence is TGTGCCAGCAGCCCCCTGGGGGGTAACTATGGCTACACCTTC.

The chain uses TRBV11-1 and TRBJ2-3; D gene ambiguous. Trimming shortened V by 4 bases and J by 2 bases, and 10 bases separated the two germline ends. CDR3 length equals 14 residues. The germline V gene has CDR1 SGHAT and CDR2 FQDESV (reference sequence). The CDR3 region is CASSSALVTDTQYF. CDR3 DNA sequence: TGTGCCAGCAGCTCGGCCTTAGTCACAGATACGCAGTATTTT.

The chain employs TRBV19 and TRBJ1-5; unclear D gene. The V gene's germline CDR1 is LNHDA and CDR2 SQIVND (reference sequence). V was pared by 5 bases and J by 0 bases, with 11 bases between. The CDR3 consists of 15 residues. The CDR3 here is CASSPRRDSNQPQHF. CDR3 DNA sequence: TGTGCCAGTAGTCCTCGTAGAGATAGCAATCAGCCCCAGCATTTT.

The rearrangement links TRBV18 to TRBJ1-5, with D hard to call. Trimming removed 2 bases at V and 7 bases at J, with 12 bases between. The germline CDR1 and CDR2 sequences are KGHSH and LQKENI. The CDR3 spans 14 residues. CDR3 residues: CASSPEAPPQPQHF. DNA for the CDR3: TGTGCCAGCTCACCAGAGGCGCCGCCGCAGCCCCAGCATTTT.

The gene calls are TRBV29-1 and TRBJ2-1; D is ambiguous. From germline, CDR1 is SQVTM and CDR2 ANQGSEA. V was trimmed by 6 bases and J by 4 bases, leaving 13 bases between them. The CDR3 length is 13 residues. The CDR3 loop reads CSVVEALYNEQFF. The DNA of the CDR3 is TGCAGCGTGGTTGAGGCCTTATACAATGAGCAGTTCTTC.

This clone was found once. V is TRBV5-1 and J is TRBJ1-4, with 7 bases that match TRBD1. Germline lookup yields CDR1 SGHRS and CDR2 YFSETQ. J was trimmed by 8 bases and V by 2 bases; bases with no gene match: 6. The CDR3 consists of 14 residues. The CDR3 nucleotides are TGCGCCAGCAGCTTTCAGGGGGTCAACGAAAAACTGTTTTTT. Its protein is CASSFQGVNEKLFF.

The J gene is TRBJ2-6, the V gene TRBV5-4; TRBD2 is a possible D gene (6 bases). From germline, CDR1 is SGHNT and CDR2 YYREEE (reference sequence). The CDR3 runs to 18 residues. The V end was cut by 5 bases, the J end by 0 bases, with 18 bases between. CDR3 DNA sequence: TGTGCCAGCAGAATGGGAGGACCGGCGAGCTCTGGGGCCAACGTCCTGACTTTC. The encoded protein is CASRMGGPASSGANVLTF.

CDR3 region: CASRIGTGAYNEQFF. The CDR3 bases are TGTGCCAGCAGAATCGGGACAGGAGCATACAATGAGCAGTTCTTC. The chain joins TRBV28 to TRBJ2-1; 8 nucleotides agree with TRBD1. The germline CDR1 and CDR2 sequences are MDHEN and SYDVKM. V gave up 6 bases and J gave up 4 bases; unmatched junction bases: 8. This CDR3 comprises 15 residues.

The chain combines TRBV7-9 with TRBJ1-6, with TRBD1 matching over 8 bases. The germline gives CDR1 SEHNR, CDR2 FQNEAQ (reference sequence). J gave up 6 bases and V 3 bases, and 4 bases lay outside the gene matches. This CDR3 spans 15 amino acids. The CDR3 region has the DNA TGTGCCAGCAGCTTCACGGGACAGGTTAATTCACCCCTCCACTTT. Translation gives CASSFTGQVNSPLHF.

Concerning this clone: In the same sample, other DNA sequences code for this CDR3. The chain uses TRBV6-5 and TRBJ2-1, with 11 bases aligning to TRBD2. J gave up 3 bases and V 6 bases, and 4 bases lay outside the gene matches. This CDR3 region has 15 residues. Germline CDR1 is MNHEY and CDR2 is SVGAGI. The CDR3 DNA reads as TGTGCCAGCAGCCGAGGGACTAGCGGCTACAATGAGCAGTTCTTC. This codes for CASSRGTSGYNEQFF.

There are a few counts of this clone. V gene TRBV6-5 combines with J gene TRBJ2-1; possibly TRBD2 for D (6 bases). The CDR3 covers 16 residues. Trimming stripped 0 bases from V and 8 bases from J, with 17 bases between. CDR1 and CDR2 from the germline V gene are MNHEY and SVGAGI. CDR3 nucleotides: TGTGCCAGCAGTTACTCTGTCGGAGCTGCGGGGTATGAGCAGTTCTTC. Translating it yields CASSYSVGAAGYEQFF.

The V and J genes are TRBV10-3 and TRBJ2-5; 9 bases agree with TRBD2. The length of the CDR3 is 14 residues. Looked up from germline, CDR1 is ENHRY and CDR2 is SYGVKD. The trim removed 3 bases at V and 5 bases at J, leaving 4 bases unmatched. The CDR3, as DNA: TGTGCCATCAGTGAAGGCGGGGGGGCGGAGACCCAGTACTTC. Protein: CAISEGGGAETQYF.

V and J are TRBV5-1 and TRBJ1-1, with D uncertain. CDR1 and CDR2 (germline): SGHRS, YFSETQ. CDR3 size: 13 residues. Trimming stripped 1 base from V and 4 bases from J, with 8 bases between. This CDR3 reads CASSLKVGTEAFF. CDR3 sequence (DNA): TGCGCCAGCAGCTTGAAGGTGGGCACTGAAGCTTTCTTT.

J is TRBJ1-2 and V is TRBV28; possibly TRBD1 for D (6 bases). CDR1 MDHEN and CDR2 SYDVKM come from the germline V gene. The CDR3 covers 12 residues. Trimming left V 6 bases short and J 7 bases short, with 12 bases between. In nucleotides, the CDR3 is TGTGCCAGCAGCCCAGGGGTGATTGGCTACACCTTC. Its translation is CASSPGVIGYTF.

This chain links TRBV2 with TRBJ1-4; TRBD1 matches 7 bases. Trimming took 8 bases from V and 0 from J; bases not matched to a gene: 6. Germline CDR1 SNHLY, CDR2 FYNNEI. CDR3 length: 15 residues. The CDR3 loop is CASRGTAATNEKLFF. CDR3 bases: TGTGCCAGCCGAGGGACAGCCGCAACTAATGAAAAACTGTTTTTT. The full variable domain, its missing parts supplied by reference TRBV2 and TRBJ1-4, is EPEVTQTPSHQVTQMGQEVILRCVPISNHLYFYWYRQILGQKVEFLVSFYNNEISEKSEIFDDQFSVERPDGSNFTLKIRSTKLEDSAMYFCASRGTAATNEKLFFGSGTQLSVL.

V and J are TRBV7-9 and TRBJ2-1; TRBD2 aligns across 9 bases. V lost 4 bases and J lost 8; bases outside the gene matches: 9. Germline CDR1 and CDR2: SEHNR and FQNEAQ (reference sequence). This CDR3 has 15 amino acids. The CDR3 protein is CASSSDSGGGDEQFF. The CDR3 nucleotides are TGTGCCAGCAGCTCCGATAGCGGGGGCGGGGATGAGCAGTTCTTC.

J is TRBJ2-1 and V is TRBV7-2; no reliable D call. CDR3 length: 15 amino acids. In germline, CDR1 is SGHTA, CDR2 FQGNSA. The germline V and J ends were trimmed by 1 base and 10 bases, with 17 bases remaining between them. This CDR3 reads CASSLVGVQWKEQFF. The CDR3 coding sequence is TGTGCCAGCAGCTTAGTCGGAGTCCAATGGAAGGAGCAGTTCTTC.

The chain combines TRBV28 with TRBJ2-7, with D perhaps being TRBD1 or TRBD2 (5 bases each). CDR1 is MDHEN, CDR2 SYDVKM, per germline. The CDR3 has 14 amino acids. The V gene lost 3 bases and the J gene lost 2 bases, with 11 bases spanning the gap. The DNA of the CDR3 is TGTGCCAGCAGTTTTCCGGGGCACGCCTACGAGCAGTACTTC. As protein: CASSFPGHAYEQYF.